This T cell receptor (beta chain) was retrieved from a study of glioma-infiltrating T cells after dendritic cell vaccination. About the study: Dendritic cells derived from monocytes and pulsed with autologous tumor lysate formed the vaccine.

Study observations and caveats: Patients with more pretreatment TILs had longer time to progression and survival.

Amplification used 60 V beta primers and 13 J beta primers. Sequencing used immunoSEQ multiplex PCR; TCRdb keeps in-frame clones, though not all of them. The sample has over 55,000 clones, 81% seen once; the top ten hold approximately 7.9%. There are 14 residues in the CDR3. Germline-derived CDR1 and CDR2 are SGHTS and YDEGEE. Trimming cost V 0 bases and J 9 bases, with 10 bases left between them. A remark on this clone: Its target is unknown.

The genes are TRBV5-8 and TRBJ1-6; D uncertain. The sequenced sample was blood, obtained before dendritic cell vaccination. This clonotype was sampled from a human donor with glioblastoma. The CDR3 DNA reads as TGTGCCAGCAGCTTGGCCGGGGTGGGTTCACCCCTCCACTTT. Residues: CASSLAGVGSPLHF.